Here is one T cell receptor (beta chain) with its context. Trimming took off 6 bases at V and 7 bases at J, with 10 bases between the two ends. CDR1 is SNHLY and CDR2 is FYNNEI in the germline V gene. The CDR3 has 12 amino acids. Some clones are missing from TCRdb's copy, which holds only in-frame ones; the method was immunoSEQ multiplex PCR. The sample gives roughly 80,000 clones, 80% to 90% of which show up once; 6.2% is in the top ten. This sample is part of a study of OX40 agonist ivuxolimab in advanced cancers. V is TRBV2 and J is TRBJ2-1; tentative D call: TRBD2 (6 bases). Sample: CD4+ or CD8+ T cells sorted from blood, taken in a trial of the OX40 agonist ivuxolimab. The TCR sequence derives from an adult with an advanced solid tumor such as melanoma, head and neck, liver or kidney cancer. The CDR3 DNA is TGTGCCAGCAGGTGGGACTTTAATGAGCAGTTCTTC. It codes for CASRWDFNEQFF.